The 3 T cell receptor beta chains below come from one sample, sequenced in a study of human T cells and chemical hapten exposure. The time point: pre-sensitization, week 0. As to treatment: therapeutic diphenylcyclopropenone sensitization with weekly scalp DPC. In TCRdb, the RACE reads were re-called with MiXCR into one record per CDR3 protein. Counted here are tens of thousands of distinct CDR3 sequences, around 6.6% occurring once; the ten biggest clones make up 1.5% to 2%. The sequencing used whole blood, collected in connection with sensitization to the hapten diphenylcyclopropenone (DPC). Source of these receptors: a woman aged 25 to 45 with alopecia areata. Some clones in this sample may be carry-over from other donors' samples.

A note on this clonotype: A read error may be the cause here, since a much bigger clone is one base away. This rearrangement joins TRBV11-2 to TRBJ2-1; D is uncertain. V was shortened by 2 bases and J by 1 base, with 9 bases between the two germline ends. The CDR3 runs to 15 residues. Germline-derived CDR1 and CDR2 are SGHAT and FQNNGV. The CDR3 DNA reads TGTGCCAGCAGCTTATACGACGGATCCTACAATGAGCAGTTCTTC. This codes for CASSLYDGSYNEQFF.

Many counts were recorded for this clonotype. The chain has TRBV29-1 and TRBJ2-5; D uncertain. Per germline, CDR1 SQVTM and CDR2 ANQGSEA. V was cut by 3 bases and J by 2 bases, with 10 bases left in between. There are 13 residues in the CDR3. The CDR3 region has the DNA TGCAGCGTTGATTGGCAGGTGCAAGAGACCCAGTACTTC. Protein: CSVDWQVQETQYF. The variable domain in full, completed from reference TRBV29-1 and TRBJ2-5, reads SAVISQKPSRDICQRGTSLTIQCQVDSQVTMMFWYRQQPGQSLTLIATANQGSEATYESGFVIDKFPISRPNLTFSTLTVSNMSPEDSSIYLCSVDWQVQETQYFGPGTRLLVL.

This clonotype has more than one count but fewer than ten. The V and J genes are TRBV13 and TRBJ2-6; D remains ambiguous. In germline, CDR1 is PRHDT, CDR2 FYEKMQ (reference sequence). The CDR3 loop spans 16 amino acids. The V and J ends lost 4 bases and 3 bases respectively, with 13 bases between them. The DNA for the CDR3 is TGTGCCAGCAGCTCATACGGTGGGGTTGGGGCCAACGTCCTGACTTTC. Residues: CASSSYGGVGANVLTF.